These 17 T cell receptor beta chains were sequenced from one sample in a study of CD8 T cells in ankylosing spondylitis. TCRdb fed the 5' RACE reads into MiXCR, producing one record per CDR3 protein. Found here are 290,000 or so distinct CDR3 sequences, 20% to 25% of them singletons; the top ten hold 3.5%. Input material: blood, either unsorted or a sorted T cell fraction (not recorded which). The receptor source for this set is a female donor with ankylosing spondylitis or in good health (not recorded which).

V usage is TRBV7-2 and J usage is TRBJ2-3, with 10 bases that match TRBD2. Germline trimming cut 4 bases from V and 5 bases from J; bases unmatched to any gene: 3. CDR1 SGHTA and CDR2 FQGNSA come from the germline V gene. This CDR3 region has 14 residues. As DNA, the CDR3 is TGTGCCAGCAGCTCACGACTAGCGGGAGATACGCAGTATTTT. Residues: CASSSRLAGDTQYF. Combining the CDR3 with reference TRBV7-2 and TRBJ2-3 gives the whole variable domain GAGVSQSPSNKVTEKGKDVELRCDPISGHTALYWYRQSLGQGLEFLIYFQGNSAPDKSGLPSDRFSAERTGGSVSTLTIQRTQQEDSAVYLCASSSRLAGDTQYFGPGTRLTVL.

The V call is TRBV18, the J call TRBJ2-6; D is undetermined. Looked up from germline, CDR1 is KGHSH and CDR2 is LQKENI. This CDR3 is 17 amino acids long. Trimming removed 5 bases at V and 1 base at J, with 15 bases between. CDR3 bases: TGTGCCAGCTCAACTACCCGGCTGGGGTCTGGGGCCAACGTCCTGACTTTC. Protein sequence: CASSTTRLGSGANVLTF.

Only a few counts were recorded for this clonotype. The DNA of the CDR3 is TGTGCCGGGTCACAGGAATTGAACACTGAAGCTTTCTTT. It translates to CAGSQELNTEAFF. The chain couples TRBV6-1 to TRBJ1-1; D is perhaps TRBD1 (5 bases). V gave up 11 bases and J gave up 0 bases, with 13 bases separating them. Germline-derived CDR1 and CDR2 are MNHNS and SASEGT. The CDR3 extends over 13 amino acids.

The chain is built from TRBV27 and TRBJ2-7; 14 positions match TRBD2. The V gene's germline CDR1 is MNHEY and CDR2 SMNVEV (reference sequence). The trim removed 3 bases at V and 5 bases at J, leaving 6 bases unmatched. The CDR3 has 16 residues. The CDR3 DNA is TGTGCCAGCAGTTTCAGGACTAGCGGGAGGTCCGACGAGCAGTACTTC. Translating gives CASSFRTSGRSDEQYF.

Only a few counts were recorded for this clonotype. The CDR3 DNA follows: TGTGCCAGCAGCCCACGGGCTCCCACCTACGAGCAGTACTTC. Translated: CASSPRAPTYEQYF. V gene TRBV7-9 combines with J gene TRBJ2-7, with D unresolved. Per germline, CDR1 SEHNR and CDR2 FQNEAQ (reference sequence). This CDR3 contains 14 residues. V was pared by 5 bases and J by 2 bases, with 13 bases between.

The CDR3 reads CATSTLGGNTEAFF. The CDR3, as DNA: TGTGCCACCAGCACGTTAGGGGGGAACACTGAAGCTTTCTTT. This chain joins TRBV15 and TRBJ1-1; D is perhaps TRBD1 (6 bases). The CDR3 has 14 residues. Germline V gene data show CDR1 as LNHNV and CDR2 as YYDKDF (reference sequence). The V gene lost 4 bases and the J gene lost 1 base, with 10 bases spanning the gap.

A few counts support this clonotype. Without the conserved terminal phenylalanine or tryptophan, this CDR3 likely stems from a read error. The V gene is TRBV29-1, the J gene TRBJ2-5; no definite D call. Per the germline V gene, CDR1 is SQVTM and CDR2 is ANQGSEA. V dropped 5 bases and J dropped 4 bases, with 11 bases sitting between them. This CDR3 has 12 residues. CDR3 loop: CSVQASGETQYL. The CDR3, as DNA: TGCAGCGTTCAGGCTTCGGGAGAGACCCAGTACCTC.

The chain uses TRBV7-2 and TRBJ2-1; 13 bases map to TRBD2. The V segment lost 5 bases and the J segment 10 bases; nucleotides outside the gene matches: 8. Germline values: CDR1 SGHTA, CDR2 FQGNSA. The CDR3 runs 15 residues. The CDR3, as DNA: TGTGCCAGCAGCCCAGGACTAGCGGGAGCGTGGGAGCAGTTCTTC. This translates into CASSPGLAGAWEQFF.

The table lists this clonotype with a few counts. The rearrangement links TRBV20-1 to TRBJ2-5; D unclear. The germline V gene has CDR1 DFQATT and CDR2 SNEGSKA (reference sequence). Trimming took 6 bases from V and 4 from J, leaving 15 bases between them. CDR3 length: 13 amino acids. The CDR3 nucleotides are TGCAGTGCCCTCAGCCCAGAAGGAGAGACCCAGTACTTC. As protein: CSALSPEGETQYF.

The chain employs TRBV13 and TRBJ2-3; 7 bases are a match to TRBD2. V shed 2 bases, J shed 3 bases, and the junction held 5 bases outside the gene matches. CDR3 length equals 15 residues. The germline CDR1 and CDR2 sequences are PRHDT and FYEKMQ (reference sequence). The CDR3 bases are TGTGCCAGCAGCTTAACAGCGGGGTTGACAGATACGCAGTATTTT. Protein product: CASSLTAGLTDTQYF.

This clonotype was counted at least ten times. The chain is built from TRBV29-1 and TRBJ2-7; 7 bases are a match to TRBD1. V trimming: 2 bases; J trimming: 4 bases; junction bases outside the gene matches: 5. This CDR3 is built from 13 residues. Germline V gene sequence: CDR1 SQVTM, CDR2 ANQGSEA. This CDR3 is CSVENRGTYEQYF. Here the CDR3 DNA reads TGCAGCGTTGAAAACAGGGGTACTTACGAGCAGTACTTC.

This chain uses TRBV7-9 with TRBJ2-3; 11 positions agree with TRBD2. Trimming at V came to 5 bases and at J to 6 bases, leaving 4 bases not matched to a gene. The CDR3 spans 14 residues. CDR1 and CDR2 (germline): SEHNR, FQNEAQ (reference sequence). CDR3: CASSNSGRVDTQYF. For the CDR3, the DNA is TGTGCCAGCAGCAATAGCGGGAGGGTCGATACGCAGTATTTT.

This clonotype has at least ten counts. The rearrangement uses TRBV29-1 and TRBJ2-4, with no clear D. This CDR3 has 12 residues. Looked up from germline, CDR1 is SQVTM and CDR2 is ANQGSEA. Trimming pared 5 bases from V and 2 bases from J, leaving 7 bases between. The CDR3 region has the DNA TGCAGCGTTCAGACACCCAAAAACATTCAGTACTTC. Protein sequence: CSVQTPKNIQYF.

This clonotype was found a few times. This sequence joins TRBV11-2 and TRBJ2-1, with TRBD1 as a possible D gene (6 bases). Germline CDR1 SGHAT, CDR2 FQNNGV. With 0 bases removed from V and 1 base from J, the gap between germline ends came to 7 bases. The CDR3 spans 15 residues. CDR3 bases: TGTGCCAGCAGCTTAGAGGGGACATCCTACAATGAGCAGTTCTTC. This encodes CASSLEGTSYNEQFF.

This clonotype showed up just once. The J gene is TRBJ2-2, the V gene TRBV20-1; D not certain. Trimming stripped 2 bases from V and 2 bases from J, with 12 bases between. CDR3 length: 15 residues. Germline lookup yields CDR1 DFQATT and CDR2 SNEGSKA (reference sequence). Here the CDR3 DNA reads TGCAGTGCTAGATTGCCCGGGCCAAACACCGGGGAGCTGTTTTTT. Translated: CSARLPGPNTGELFF.

This clonotype has more than one count but fewer than ten. The chain has TRBV20-1 and TRBJ2-7, with 12 bases lining up with TRBD2. Unmatched junction bases numbered 11, after V lost 6 bases and J lost 5 bases. The germline gives CDR1 DFQATT, CDR2 SNEGSKA (reference sequence). The CDR3 sequence is 15 residues long. The CDR3 DNA sequence: TGCAGTGCCTCACACCTAGCGGGAGGGCCCCACGAGCAGTACTTC. Protein product: CSASHLAGGPHEQYF.

This clonotype was found a few times. The chain links TRBV12-3 or TRBV12-4 to TRBJ1-6; D uncertain. Trimming took 1 base from V and 9 from J, leaving 13 bases between them. The CDR3 is 15 amino acids. The CDR3 DNA reads TGTGCCAGCAGTTTAGGGAGGCTACTGGGTTCACCCCTCCACTTT. Its translation is CASSLGRLLGSPLHF.